This TCR beta chain originates from a study of T cell repertoires in cytomegalovirus infection (dated by TCRdb to the late 2010s). In the study overall: The peptide stimulations were aimed at well-studied HLA-B-restricted epitopes as well as recently identified HLA-C-restricted CMV epitopes, whose presentation resists viral immunomodulation. The HLA type of each donor mattered for the analysis, because public TCR beta signatures pointed to carriage of CMV infection along with the matching HLA type. General findings and caveats noted by the study authors: The ex vivo response was dominated by HLA-C-restricted CMV-specific TCR beta clonotypes, which also provided the single most frequent clonotype in two of eight donors. Carriers of CMV infection plus the relevant HLA type were discriminated by the cumulative frequency of public TCR beta family members in the study cohort and in an independent roughly 370-donor cohort.

With regard to this clonotype: The antigen this receptor binds is unknown. There are no base qualities to consult, and no much larger clone falls within one base.

Cut back by 10 bases and 0 bases, the V and J ends lie 19 bases apart. For CDR1 and CDR2, the germline V gene lists MNHNS and SASEGT. The CDR3, cysteine through phenylalanine, is 16 amino acids long. Only the CDR3 region is kept as DNA, spanning 48 bases read in frame from base 1. Reads for this sample came from an Illumina HiSeq 1500. TCRdb reworked the public reads: Q25 trimming with fastp, MiXCR clone assembly, productive beta chains retained. Under each unique CDR3 protein, matching rows form one entry showing the most common genes and DNA. This sample holds roughly 920,000 distinct CDR3 sequences; around 32% were observed only once. Over 11% of the sample goes to the ten largest clones. The intended sense of this specimen's treatment or condition label: in vitro stimulation with specific CMV peptide epitopes to enrich CMV-specific T cells.

The chain links TRBV6-1 with TRBJ1-5; a confident D gene designation cannot be given. The source material was cultured CD8+ T cells from PBMCs, sampled from culture after CMV antigen stimulation. The TCR comes from a human donor in good health (CMV status not recorded). Some clones in this sample may be carry-over from other donors' samples. This receptor has the CDR3 CANTPLDGYSNQPQHF. The nucleotide sequence reads TGTGCCAACACTCCATTGGACGGTTATAGCAATCAGCCCCAGCATTTT.